This TCR beta chain appears in the sequencing data of a study of PD-L1 blockade in urothelial cancer. About the study: Patients initiated atezolizumab in the mid-2010s at 1,200 mg intravenously every 3 weeks. Median T cell yield per blood sample was 120,000 to 150,000 cells.

V was pared by 8 bases and J by 7 bases, with 5 bases of the junction left unmatched. The CDR3 totals 13 residues. Germline lookup yields CDR1 ENHRY and CDR2 SYGVKD. TCRdb keeps only in-frame clones here, not all; method: immunoSEQ multiplex PCR. The sample has around 69,000 clones, under 95% seen once; the top ten hold over 0.7%. As to time point: peripheral blood 6 weeks after treatment start. Urothelial carcinoma, locally advanced or metastatic, affected the patients. The clonotype comes from a woman older than 75 with urothelial cancer. Sequences were derived from PBMCs, sampled around atezolizumab (anti-PD-L1) treatment. The J gene is TRBJ2-1, the V gene TRBV10-3; 10 bases line up with TRBD2. In DNA form, the CDR3 reads TGTGCCATCGGATCGGGACTAGCGAATGAGCAGTTCTTC. It translates to CAIGSGLANEQFF.